The source of this T cell receptor beta chain is a study of blood T cell repertoires in COVID-19. Recovery meant two consecutive negative NP/OP PCR tests, professional clearance, or resolved symptoms. The V segment lost 5 bases and the J segment 0 bases; nucleotides outside the gene matches: 6. CDR3 length: 16 amino acids. Germline loops: CDR1 MDHEN, CDR2 SYDVKM. In the original workflow: The authors estimated nucleated cell counts from reference gene primer amplification. This table comes from immunoSEQ multiplex PCR, and its TCRdb copy is limited to in-frame clones, with some not included. Clone size and V and J calls were adopted from that table, with D and trimming inferred from the DNA. The sample holds under 350,000 clones, roughly nine tenths seen once.

The specimen was PBMCs or T cells enriched from blood (not recorded which). This chain connects TRBV28 to TRBJ1-4; TRBD1 matches 7 bases. This TCR was recovered from a woman aged 55-70 years who had recovered from COVID-19. The chain's CDR3 is CASSLDQGATNEKLFF. In DNA form, the CDR3 reads TGTGCCAGCAGTCTCGATCAGGGGGCAACTAATGAAAAACTGTTTTTT.